This TCR beta chain came from a study of shared clonotypes between healthy human individuals (dated by TCRdb to the early 2020s). Background for the entire study: Three men and two women, aged 18 to 49 years, made up the cohort. For each donor, three plates each were used for CD4 naive and CD4 memory, two plates were used for CD8 naive, and one plate was used for CD8 memory. The study deeply sequenced blood TCR repertoires of about 5 healthy adults to estimate repertoire size and the extent of clonotype sharing between individuals. Different laboratories and diverse techniques were used to prepare libraries and sequence TCR repertoires, to increase sequencing depth and limit assay-specific biases. Leukapheresis yielded between about 0.94 and 9 billion PBMCs per donor.

A remark on this clone: The antigen it binds to is not known. No base quality information exists; no much larger clone differs at one position. This CDR3 is also generated by other DNA sequences in the sample.

Healthy HIV-negative adults with no recently reported acute infections or vaccinations were included as donors. All donors were Caucasian adults living in Nashville, Tennessee, USA. CD4+ T cells were enriched by magnetic negative selection, after which naive cells were positively selected on CD45RA and the negative fraction was taken as the memory subset. Blood was obtained by leukapheresis, after which PBMCs were separated by Ficoll-Histopaque density gradient centrifugation and cryopreserved in liquid nitrogen vapor phase. Analytical flow cytometry was used to check the purity and quantity of each magnetically sorted T cell population. Each sorted fraction had its genomic DNA isolated and then quantified by UV absorbance on a Nanodrop 2000c. Spanning cysteine to phenylalanine, the CDR3 consists of 13 amino acids. Only CDR3 DNA remains: 39 bases, in frame from the first base. CDR1 and CDR2, looked up from the germline V gene, are SQVTM and ANQGSEA. The junction shows trimming of 6 bases on V and 3 bases on J, and the gene matches do not reach 5 bases of it.

Study-wide conclusions, independent of this receptor: Clonotypes shared by all four sorted-subset donors showed higher generation probabilities than non-shared clonotypes. Pairwise subsampling indicated that sequencing depth was expected to affect the degree of clonotype sharing among donors. Rarefaction of sorted-subset datasets indicated incomplete sequencing despite the large sequencing depth. Because the study included a small number of donors, the genetic and exposure-history diversity represented was limited. Sampling was restricted to blood, and TCR repertoires in tissue are likely to differ from TCR repertoires in blood. When several donors were compared, the shared fraction of clonotypes was 5% to 6.5% for naive CD4, around 4% for naive CD8, more than 2% for memory CD4, and about 0.36% for memory CD8. Estimated clonotype richness was generally larger for naive than for memory subsets.

TCR CDR3 regions were amplified from genomic DNA by multiplex PCR using the deep immunoSEQ assay. For each cell subset, the extracted genomic DNA was distributed evenly across all wells of several immunoSEQ 96-well plates, and each plate served as one replicate. For sorted subsets, approximately 190 ng genomic DNA, equal to approximately 30,000 T cell genomes, was loaded into each replicate PCR. Purified libraries were measured with a Qubit 3.0 fluorometer, size-checked on a Bioanalyzer 2100, and measured again with the KAPA Library Quantification kit. A separate single-read 150-cycle Illumina NextSeq 550 flow cell was used to sequence each immunoSEQ 96-well plate. Per the authors' processing: The immunoSEQ output contained only junctional sequences without quality scores, so filtering could not match that applied to full-length reads. Sequences were annotated with PyIR, a Python wrapper for IgBLAST v1.9, and V/J genes and CDR3 were assigned using IMGT germline references. Reads were filtered out if the reads had weak V/J assignments (E-value above 1e-6), no CDR3, stop codons, out-of-frame junctions, or ambiguous translated residues. V3J clonotypes were defined as sequences sharing the same inferred V gene, J gene, and CDR3 amino acid sequence. To compute the percentage overlap between repertoires, the number of shared unique clonotypes was divided by the size of the smaller repertoire. Three approaches were used to assess repertoire richness: RTK rarefaction, the Chao1 estimator, and Recon v2.1 estimates of unobserved clonotypes. Generation probabilities for all TCRbeta clonotypes obtained by the gDNA method from a handful of donors were computed using OLGA. TCRdb holds this immuneACCESS table with in-frame rearrangements only. Some clones are missing; in checked studies, unresolved V genes explain under half, and the rest has no known cause. D and trimming were read from the DNA, whereas the V and J calls and clone size are those reported in that table. The sample table contains about 2.4 million clones; only one count was recorded for 90% to 95% of them. The top ten clonotypes cover roughly 0.36% of the sample.

Input material: naive CD4+ T cells from PBMCs. The cell subset or site tag for this specimen amounts to: CD45RA+ positively selected. Rearrangement joined TRBV29-1 to TRBJ2-3; TRBD2 lines up with 8 middle nucleotides. The clonotype originates from a man between 18 and 29 years old in good health. Some clones in this sample may be carry-over from other donors' samples. The nucleotide sequence is TGCAGCGTCCAGCGGGAGAGGACAGATACGCAGTATTTT. This codes for CSVQRERTDTQYF.